The clone carrying this T cell receptor beta chain was seen a few times. Its specificity is unknown. The germline V gene has CDR1 SGHTA and CDR2 FQGNSA. Deletions cut 3 bases from V and 0 bases from J, with 6 bases between. This CDR3 contains 14 residues. The PCR made use of 60 Vbeta and 13 Jbeta primers. TCRdb's table, derived via immunoSEQ multiplex PCR, lists solely in-frame clones and lacks some. Among 65,000 to 75,000 clones listed, about 70% were seen once. These data are taken from a study of cytomegalovirus exposure and HLA in healthy donors. Study outcomes and limitations: TCR beta chain V- and J-gene trimming was linked, in a later analysis, to a missense variant in DCLRE1C. Most of the CMV-associated TCR beta chains (in a later analysis) appeared to be HLA-restricted. Across donors, most TCRs were seen rarely, yet some public ones were widespread. Analysis performed later showed TCR beta chains linked to HLA being more clonally expanded than equally common others.

Sequencing was done on a sample of PBMCs. V usage is TRBV7-2 and J usage is TRBJ1-5; tentatively, D is TRBD1 (5 bases). The sequence was collected from a woman aged 25-40 years in good health and CMV-seronegative. This CDR3 reads CASSLTASNQPQHF. CDR3 bases: TGTGCCAGCAGCTTGACAGCTAGCAATCAGCCCCAGCATTTT.